One sample yielded the 4 T cell receptor beta chains listed below, sequenced in a study of cytomegalovirus exposure and HLA in healthy donors. In the PCR, 60 Vbeta and 13 Jbeta primers were used. The method was immunoSEQ multiplex PCR; TCRdb's version includes in-frame clones alone and lacks a portion of them. The sample has 150,000 or so clones, over 70% seen once. The specimen sequenced was PBMCs. The origin of the receptors is a man aged 25-45 years in good health and CMV-seropositive.

The rearrangement links TRBV30 to TRBJ2-5, with TRBD2 identical over 7 bases. With V trimmed by 2 bases and J by 5 bases, 8 bases remained unmatched. CDR3 size: 14 residues. In germline, CDR1 is GTSNPN, CDR2 SVGIG (reference sequence). This chain's CDR3 is CAWSSGASLETQYF. The CDR3 DNA follows: TGTGCCTGGAGTAGCGGGGCTAGTCTGGAGACCCAGTACTTC.

This clone is a singleton in its sample. The CDR3 spells CASSLDRLEGYTF. In nucleotides, the CDR3 is TGCGCCAGCAGCTTGGACAGATTAGAAGGCTACACCTTC. This sequence joins TRBV5-1 and TRBJ1-2, with D unresolved. With 0 bases removed from V and 8 bases from J, the gap between germline ends came to 11 bases. Germline lookup yields CDR1 SGHRS and CDR2 YFSETQ. The CDR3 runs 13 residues.

The V gene is TRBV19, the J gene TRBJ2-7; 10 bases match TRBD1. Trimming cost V 5 bases and J 2 bases; bases outside gene matches: 6. The CDR3 totals 15 residues. Germline-derived CDR1 and CDR2 are LNHDA and SQIVND (reference sequence). The CDR3 DNA reads TGTGCCAGTAGTCTCAGGACAGGGGGACCCTACGAGCAGTACTTC. This sequence encodes CASSLRTGGPYEQYF.

J is TRBJ2-5 and V is TRBV7-7; weak D call: TRBD1 (7 bases). Germline V gene data show CDR1 as SSHAT and CDR2 as FNYEAQ (reference sequence). With 3 bases removed from V and 2 bases from J, the gap between germline ends came to 13 bases. This CDR3 has 15 amino acids. The CDR3 bases are TGTGCCAGCAGCTTGGCAGGGGGGAATCAAGAGACCCAGTACTTC. This translates into CASSLAGGNQETQYF.